This is a list of T cell receptor beta chains from one sample in a study of STAT5B mutations in CD4+ large granular lymphocyte leukemia. Clones were read by immunoSEQ multiplex PCR, and TCRdb kept only the in-frame ones, dropping some. The sample records around 31,000 clones, 65% to 75% being singletons. The sample comprised CD4+ T cells from blood buffy coats. These receptors all come from a human donor in good health. CDR3s leave out the opening cysteine and the closing phenylalanine or tryptophan.

cdr3_length	v_call	cdr3_aa
13	TRBV19	ASSIAHSFSQPQH
13	TRBV2	ASSDWGVSGNTIY
13	TRBV7-9	ASSPGGQYQETQY
13	TRBV5-5	ASSSRRGEGYGYT
12	TRBV19	ASSTPGRTYEQY
13	TRBV2	ASVPGHGRDQPQH
14	TRBV5-5	ASSLGARGSTDTQY
16	TRBV11-2	ASSLVFSSGRVYNEQF
12	TRBV19	ASSTQSSYNEQF
10	TRBV19	ASREQGYGYT
13	TRBV5-6	ASSLFTGGTDTQY
12	TRBV19	ASSRQGVHYGYT
17	TRBV4-1	ASSQLPSHPGGSGNTIY
12	TRBV28	ASSSRGRGDGYT
18	TRBV19	ASRGGRRTGGTYGANVLT
13	TRBV28	ASSPPTPQGTGYT
10	TRBV6-5	ASRDSTDTQY
13	TRBV13	ASSSHGRGLYEQY
13	TRBV6-1	ASSKGGRTQETQY
15	TRBV19	ASSIWGGGGLDQPQH
14	TRBV6-1	ASSGTSGGVDNEQF
12	TRBV7-2	ASSLDRGVGEQY
11	TRBV9	ASSVEPNEKLF
12	TRBV6-1	ASRTGGGTDTQY
14	TRBV7-6	ASSSKAVPSGNTIY
14	TRBV27	ASSLSSGRAHNEQF
11	TRBV6-1	ASSEASGRKAF
14	TRBV6-1	ASSERLAGYQETQY
12	TRBV2	ASSVGQPNEKLF
10	TRBV29-1	SVVSSGNTIY
12	TRBV7-9	ASSSTGSSPALN
12	TRBV6-1	ASRDRGGGNTIY
13	TRBV7-6	ASSPGGGGDYGYT
13	TRBV19	ASSILRDSTYGYT
10	TRBV27	ASAGVGETQY
15	TRBV27	ASSFEPPGTGSYEQY
12	TRBV4-3	ASSPGKGVNTQY
12	TRBV10-3	AIRDLGLNTEAF
11	TRBV5-4	ASSLHQSLEQF
13	TRBV10-3	AISATPTTGGTQY
14	TRBV5-1	ASSPEGGQNTGELF
12	TRBV28	ASSPGVVGTEAF
13	TRBV28	ASSLSGQGHYGYT
15	TRBV7-8	ASSLGHSAFSNQPQH
10	TRBV19	ASGTGSYGYT
13	TRBV21-1	ASSKGRPSQHIQY
12	TRBV6-6	ASSQGTGHQPQH
12	TRBV30	AWRGGGAGAEAF
17	TRBV7-2	ASSLNFGTGSKANYGYT